The 7 T cell receptor beta chains below come from one sample, sequenced in a study of blood T cell repertoires in COVID-19. Clones were read by immunoSEQ multiplex PCR, and TCRdb kept only the in-frame ones, dropping some. The table shows fewer than 40,000 clones, with 89% occurring only once. Sample: peripheral blood. These receptors were obtained from a woman between 40 and 50 years old with active or convalescent COVID-19.

The V gene is TRBV7-8, the J gene TRBJ1-1; D is undetermined. The CDR3 sequence is 14 residues long. The germline V gene encodes CDR1 SGHVS and CDR2 FQNEAQ. V lost 5 bases and J lost 5, with 15 bases in between. The CDR3 is CASSREHPRTEAFF. For the CDR3, the DNA is TGTGCCAGCAGCCGAGAACACCCGAGGACTGAAGCTTTCTTT.

This clone was seen only once. The rearrangement links TRBV19 to TRBJ1-1, with D perhaps matching TRBD1 (5 bases). Germline lookup yields CDR1 LNHDA and CDR2 SQIVND (reference sequence). This CDR3 has 11 residues. The ends were cut back, 3 bases at V and 10 bases at J, with 9 bases in the middle. This chain's CDR3 is CASSILGGAFF. Written as DNA, the CDR3 is TGTGCCAGTAGTATTCTGGGGGGAGCTTTCTTT.

Only one count was recorded for this clone. J is TRBJ2-1 and V is TRBV5-1; TRBD2 agrees at 8 bases. Germline lookup yields CDR1 SGHRS and CDR2 YFSETQ. CDR3 size: 16 residues. With V trimmed by 0 bases and J by 6 bases, 8 bases remained unmatched. The DNA for the CDR3 is TGCGCCAGCAGCTTGGCCGGGCTAGCGGGCGGCAATGAGCAGTTCTTC. Its translation is CASSLAGLAGGNEQFF.

The rearrangement uses TRBV7-2 and TRBJ2-7; tentatively, D is TRBD1 (5 bases). The CDR3 runs 14 residues. CDR1 is SGHTA, CDR2 FQGNSA, per germline. V dropped 0 bases and J dropped 5 bases, with 11 bases sitting between them. CDR3 loop: CASSLASGFDEQYF. The CDR3 bases are TGTGCCAGCAGCTTAGCTTCAGGGTTTGACGAGCAGTACTTC.

This clone is a singleton in its sample. This rearrangement joins TRBV6-4 to TRBJ2-1; 14 bases fit TRBD2. Trimming cost V 3 bases and J 6 bases; bases outside gene matches: 4. Germline V CDR1 and CDR2: MRHNA, SNTAGT. The CDR3 sequence is 16 residues long. CDR3 coding DNA: TGTGCCAGCAGTGAACGACTAGCGGGAGGGCCCAATGAGCAGTTCTTC. The encoded protein is CASSERLAGGPNEQFF.

The V call is TRBV19, the J call TRBJ1-5, with 7 bases fitting TRBD1. J gave up 3 bases and V 7 bases, and 3 bases lay outside the gene matches. This CDR3 region has 13 residues. CDR1 is LNHDA, CDR2 SQIVND, per germline (reference sequence). CDR3 in DNA: TGTGCCAGTAAAGACAGGGTCAATCAGCCCCAGCATTTT. Its protein product is CASKDRVNQPQHF.

This clone has a single count. V and J are TRBV27 and TRBJ2-1; no clear D. The CDR3 totals 13 residues. The germline V and J ends were trimmed by 4 bases and 6 bases, with 10 bases remaining between them. Germline values: CDR1 MNHEY, CDR2 SMNVEV (reference sequence). The chain's CDR3 is CASSSIRGNEQFF. Here the CDR3 DNA reads TGTGCCAGCAGTTCGATTCGCGGCAATGAGCAGTTCTTC.